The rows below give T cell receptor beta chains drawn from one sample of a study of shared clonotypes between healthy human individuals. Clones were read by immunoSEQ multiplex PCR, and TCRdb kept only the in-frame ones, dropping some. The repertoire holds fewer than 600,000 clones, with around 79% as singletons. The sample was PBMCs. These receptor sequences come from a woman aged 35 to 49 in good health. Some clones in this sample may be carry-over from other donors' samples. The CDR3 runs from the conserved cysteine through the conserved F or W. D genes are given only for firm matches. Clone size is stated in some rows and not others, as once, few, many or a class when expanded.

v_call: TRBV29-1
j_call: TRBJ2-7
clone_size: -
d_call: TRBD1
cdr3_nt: TGCAGCGCCGAAGGGGGGGACAGGGAAGGACGGGAGCAGTACTTC
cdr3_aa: CSAEGGDREGREQYF

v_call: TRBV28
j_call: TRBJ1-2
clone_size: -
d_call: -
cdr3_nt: TGTGCCAGCACCCTCCGGGGGGGTTGGTATGGCTACACCTTC
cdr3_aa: CASTLRGGWYGYTF

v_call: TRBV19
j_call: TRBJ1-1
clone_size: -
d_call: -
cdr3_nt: TGTGCCAGTAGTACCCAAACAGGGCCCTACACTGAAGCTTTCTTT
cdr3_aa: CASSTQTGPYTEAFF

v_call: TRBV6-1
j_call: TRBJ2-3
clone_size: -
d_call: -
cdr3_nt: TGTGCCAGCAGTGAAGGGGGAACAGGGTTCCGGGATACGCAGTATTTT
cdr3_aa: CASSEGGTGFRDTQYF

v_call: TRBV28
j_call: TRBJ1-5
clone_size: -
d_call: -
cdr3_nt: TGTGCCAGCACCCTCGGGGGAAGCAATCAGCCCCAGCATTTT
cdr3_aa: CASTLGGSNQPQHF

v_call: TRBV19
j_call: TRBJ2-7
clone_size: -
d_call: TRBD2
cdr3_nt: TGTGCCACTCGGGGGGGGCCCTACGAGCAGTACTTC
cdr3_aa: CATRGGPYEQYF

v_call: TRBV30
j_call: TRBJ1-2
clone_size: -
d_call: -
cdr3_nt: TGTGCCTGGAGTGCCACCTCTTTAATTAACTTC
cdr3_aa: CAWSATSLINF

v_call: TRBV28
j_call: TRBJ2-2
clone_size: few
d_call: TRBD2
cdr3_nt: TGTGCCAGCAGTTTTACGCGGGAGGAGGCCGGGGAGCTGTTTTTT
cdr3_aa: CASSFTREEAGELFF

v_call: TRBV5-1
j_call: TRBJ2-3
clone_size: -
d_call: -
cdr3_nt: TGCGCCAGCAGCTCCCCTACTGCACTCACTAGCACAGATACGCAGTATTTT
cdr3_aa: CASSSPTALTSTDTQYF

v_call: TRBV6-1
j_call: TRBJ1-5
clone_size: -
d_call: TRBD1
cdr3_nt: TGTGCCAGCAGTTTCCAGGGGGCCGAGGGTCAGCCCCAGCATTTT
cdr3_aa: CASSFQGAEGQPQHF

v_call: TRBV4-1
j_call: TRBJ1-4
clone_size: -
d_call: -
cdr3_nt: TGCGCCAGCAGCCAAGCAGGGTGGGTTAATGAAAAACTGTTTTTT
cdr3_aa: CASSQAGWVNEKLFF

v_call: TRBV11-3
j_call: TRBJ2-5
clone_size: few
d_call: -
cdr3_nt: TGTGCCAGCAGCTTAGGGGGAGGGACAGGACAAGAGACCCAGTACTTC
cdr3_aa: CASSLGGGTGQETQYF

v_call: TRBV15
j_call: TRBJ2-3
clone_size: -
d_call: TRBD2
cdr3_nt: TGTGCCACCAGCAGAGATCGGGGGGGTACAGATACGCAGTATTTT
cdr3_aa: CATSRDRGGTDTQYF

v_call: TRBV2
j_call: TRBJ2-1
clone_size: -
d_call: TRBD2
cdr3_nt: TGTGCCAGCGACTCTAGGGGAAGCGGGAGGGCCGATAATGAGCAGTTCTTC
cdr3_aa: CASDSRGSGRADNEQFF

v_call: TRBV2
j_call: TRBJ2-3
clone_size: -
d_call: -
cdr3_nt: TGTGCCAGCAGATACGGGGATACGCAGTATTTT
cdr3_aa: CASRYGDTQYF

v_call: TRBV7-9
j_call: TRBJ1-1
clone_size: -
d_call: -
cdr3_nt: TGTGCCAGCAGCCGGGGGGGAACTGAAGCTTTCTTT
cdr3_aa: CASSRGGTEAFF

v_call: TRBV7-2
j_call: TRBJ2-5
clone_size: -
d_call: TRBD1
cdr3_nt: TGTGCCAGCAGCAACCGGGACAGGCCATACCAAGAGACCCAGTACTTC
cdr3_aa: CASSNRDRPYQETQYF

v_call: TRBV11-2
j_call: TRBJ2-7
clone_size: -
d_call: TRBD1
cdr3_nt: TGTGCCAGCAGCTTAGATGGGGGACAGCACTACGAGCAGTACTTC
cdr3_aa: CASSLDGGQHYEQYF

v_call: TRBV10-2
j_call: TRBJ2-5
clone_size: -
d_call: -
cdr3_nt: TGCGCCAGCAGCGGGAATGGGGAGACCCAGTACTTC
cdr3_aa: CASSGNGETQYF

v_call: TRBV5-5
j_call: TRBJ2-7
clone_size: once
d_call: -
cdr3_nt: TGTGCCAGCAGCCCTAAAAGGGCCCAAGGGTCCTACGAGCAGTACTTC
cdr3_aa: CASSPKRAQGSYEQYF

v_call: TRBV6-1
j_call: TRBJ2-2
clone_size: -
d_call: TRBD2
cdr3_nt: TGTGCCAGCAGTGGCCGTAGCGGGAGGCAGTTTGGTGCCGGGGAGCTGTTTTTT
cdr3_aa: CASSGRSGRQFGAGELFF

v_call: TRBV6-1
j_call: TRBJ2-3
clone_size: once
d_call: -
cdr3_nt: TGTGCCAGCAGCTCAGACACAGATACGCAGTATTTT
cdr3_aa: CASSSDTDTQYF

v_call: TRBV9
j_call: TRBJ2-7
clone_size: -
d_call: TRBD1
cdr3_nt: TGTGCCAGCAGCGCGGGACAGGCCTCCTACGAGCAGTACTTC
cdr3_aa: CASSAGQASYEQYF

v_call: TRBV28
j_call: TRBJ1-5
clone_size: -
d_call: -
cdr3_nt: TGTGCCAGCAGCTCCCCTCAGGGTGTAGGGGGAGGGGATCAGCCCCAGCATTTT
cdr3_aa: CASSSPQGVGGGDQPQHF

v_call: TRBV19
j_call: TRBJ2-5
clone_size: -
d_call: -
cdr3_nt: TGTGCCAGTAGTAAAACCTCGCTGGTACAAGAGACCCAGTACTTC
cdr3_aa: CASSKTSLVQETQYF

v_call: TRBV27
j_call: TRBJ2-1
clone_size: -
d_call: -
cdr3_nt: TGTGCCAGCAGTTTCTCACCGTGGACCTACAATGAGCAGTTCTTC
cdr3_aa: CASSFSPWTYNEQFF

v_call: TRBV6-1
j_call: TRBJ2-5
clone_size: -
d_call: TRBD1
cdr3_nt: TGTGCCAGCAGTAACCGACAGGGGACTCAAGAGACCCAGTACTTC
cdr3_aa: CASSNRQGTQETQYF

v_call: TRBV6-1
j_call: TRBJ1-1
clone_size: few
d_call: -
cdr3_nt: TGTGCCAGCATAGGATTTGGAGAGCTTACTTTCTTT
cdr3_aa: CASIGFGELTFF

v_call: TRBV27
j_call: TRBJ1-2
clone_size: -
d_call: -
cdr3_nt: TGTGCCAGCGCGAAAACTCGGGGGCTACACTATGGCTACACCTTC
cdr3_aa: CASAKTRGLHYGYTF

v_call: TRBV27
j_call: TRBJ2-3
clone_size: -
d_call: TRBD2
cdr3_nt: TGTGCCAGCAGTAGAGCCTCCGGGACTAGCGGGAGGGTTGATACGCAGTATTTT
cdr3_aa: CASSRASGTSGRVDTQYF

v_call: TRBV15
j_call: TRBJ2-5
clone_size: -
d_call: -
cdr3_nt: TGTGCCACCAGCAGAGATCAAGAGACCCAGTACTTC
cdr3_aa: CATSRDQETQYF

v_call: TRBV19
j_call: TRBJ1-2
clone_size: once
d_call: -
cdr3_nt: TGTGCCAGTAGCCATCGGGGGGCTGGGAACTATGGCTACACCTTC
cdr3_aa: CASSHRGAGNYGYTF

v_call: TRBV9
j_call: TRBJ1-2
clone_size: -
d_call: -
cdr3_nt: TGTGCCAGCAGCGCCGACTATGGCTACACCTTC
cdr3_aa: CASSADYGYTF

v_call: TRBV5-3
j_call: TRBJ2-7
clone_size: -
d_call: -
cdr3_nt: TGTGCCAGAAGCTTGAGGGTAGCGGAGTCCTACGAGCAGTACTTC
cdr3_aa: CARSLRVAESYEQYF

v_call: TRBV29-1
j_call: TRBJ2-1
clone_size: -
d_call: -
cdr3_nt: TGCAGCGTTACGAAAGCCGGGGTGGACAATGAGCAGTTCTTC
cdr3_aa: CSVTKAGVDNEQFF

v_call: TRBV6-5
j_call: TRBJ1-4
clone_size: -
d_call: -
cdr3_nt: TGTGCCAGCAGTCGGAGGGACCATGAAAAACTGTTTTTT
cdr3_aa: CASSRRDHEKLFF

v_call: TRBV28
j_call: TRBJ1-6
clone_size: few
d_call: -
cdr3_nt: TGTGCCAGCGGAGGGCGGGCCTGGAATTCACCCCTCCACTTT
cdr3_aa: CASGGRAWNSPLHF

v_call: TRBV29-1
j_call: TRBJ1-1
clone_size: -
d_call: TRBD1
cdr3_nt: TGCAGCGTTACGATGACAGGGGACACTGAAGCTTTCTTT
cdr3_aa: CSVTMTGDTEAFF

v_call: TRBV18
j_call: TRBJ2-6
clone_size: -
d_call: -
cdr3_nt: TGTGCCAGCTCACGCAGCTCTGGGGCCAACGTCCTGACTTTC
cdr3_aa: CASSRSSGANVLTF

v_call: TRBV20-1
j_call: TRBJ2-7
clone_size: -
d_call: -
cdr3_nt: TGCAGTCTCGGGTCCCTCCACGAGCAGTACTTC
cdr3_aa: CSLGSLHEQYF

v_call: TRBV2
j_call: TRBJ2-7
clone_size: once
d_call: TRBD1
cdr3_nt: TGTGCCAGCCTGACCCCCGGACAGGGCTATTCCTACGAGCAGTACTTC
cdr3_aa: CASLTPGQGYSYEQYF

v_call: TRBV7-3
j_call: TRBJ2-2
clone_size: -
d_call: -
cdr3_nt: TGTGCCAGCAGGGGGGCGAACACCGGGGAGCTGTTTTTT
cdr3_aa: CASRGANTGELFF